The 23 T cell receptor beta chains given below trace back to one sample, sequenced in a study of T cells in Graves' hyperthyroidism and ophthalmopathy. TCR beta CDR3 regions were amplified from RNA. An initial round of RT-PCR targeting the TCR CDR3 relied on the HTBI primer set. TCRdb fed the multiplex PCR reads into MiXCR, producing one record per CDR3 protein. This sample carries more than 300,000 distinct CDR3 sequences, roughly 14% of them seen once, and the ten largest clones take approximately 23%. Specimen: blood. The receptors were gathered from a woman aged 25 to 39 with Graves' hyperthyroidism.

The chain employs TRBV6-8 and TRBJ1-2; no clear D gene. The CDR3 has 13 amino acids. V lost 11 bases to trimming and J lost 0 bases, with 13 bases between them. Germline loops: CDR1 MNHGY, CDR2 SAAAGT. CDR3 sequence: CAAGSRANYGYTF. The CDR3 DNA is TGTGCCGCCGGAAGTAGAGCTAACTATGGCTACACCTTC.

This clonotype has just a few counts. The chain recombines TRBV30 with TRBJ2-7; D remains unclear. There are 14 residues in the CDR3. Germline V gene sequence: CDR1 GTSNPN, CDR2 SVGIG (reference sequence). Trimming stripped 0 bases from V and 7 bases from J, with 16 bases between. This CDR3 reads CAWSVPTGYREQYF. The CDR3 DNA is TGTGCCTGGAGTGTACCGACCGGGTATCGGGAGCAGTACTTC.

A few counts support this clonotype. This chain links TRBV20-1 with TRBJ2-7; possible D gene TRBD2, 6 bases. This CDR3 is 12 amino acids long. CDR1 and CDR2 from the germline V gene are DFQATT and SNEGSKA (reference sequence). With 7 bases removed from V and 7 bases from J, the gap between germline ends came to 17 bases. The CDR3 DNA sequence: TGCAGTGGGGACTTAGAGTCGGAGGAGCAGTACTTC. Its translation is CSGDLESEEQYF.

This clonotype was observed many times. The chain uses TRBV6-1 and TRBJ2-1; the D gene could be TRBD1 or TRBD2 (7 bases each). V was trimmed by 6 bases and J by 0 bases, leaving 9 bases between them. This CDR3 comprises 14 residues. Looked up from germline, CDR1 is MNHNS and CDR2 is SASEGT. CDR3 sequence: CASSRGGSYNEQFF. CDR3 in DNA: TGTGCCAGCAGCAGGGGGGGCTCCTACAATGAGCAGTTCTTC.

This chain uses TRBV20-1 with TRBJ2-1; D is undetermined. V shed 4 bases and J shed 0 bases, with 10 bases lying between them. Germline CDR1 and CDR2: DFQATT and SNEGSKA (reference sequence). There are 14 residues in the CDR3. CDR3 sequence (DNA): TGCAGTGCTACCAAAACGAGCTCCTACAATGAGCAGTTCTTC. It yields the protein CSATKTSSYNEQFF.

The genes are TRBV7-2 and TRBJ1-1; tentative D call: TRBD1 (5 bases). V was cut by 5 bases and J by 7 bases, with 17 bases left in between. The length of the CDR3 is 14 residues. Per the germline V gene, CDR1 is SGHTA and CDR2 is FQGNSA. CDR3 in DNA: TGTGCCAGCAGCGGAACCCGGGACTCCGGTGAAGCTTTCTTT. As protein: CASSGTRDSGEAFF.

This clonotype was seen only a few times. J is TRBJ1-6 and V is TRBV9; 8 nucleotides line up with TRBD1. Per the germline V gene, CDR1 is SGDLS and CDR2 is YYNGEE. This CDR3 has 14 residues. J lost 13 bases, V lost 3 bases, and 9 bases had no gene match. CDR3 sequence: CASSAGQVLTPLHF. CDR3 in DNA: TGTGCCAGCAGCGCGGGACAGGTATTGACTCCCCTCCACTTT.

A few counts support this clonotype. The chain links TRBV30 to TRBJ1-1, with D unresolved. The CDR3 is 16 residues long. V was pared by 0 bases and J by 1 base, with 15 bases between. The germline gives CDR1 GTSNPN, CDR2 SVGIG (reference sequence). The CDR3 bases are TGTGCCTGGAGTGTAATTCAGCGTAGAGCGAACACTGAAGCTTTCTTT. Protein sequence: CAWSVIQRRANTEAFF.

V and J are TRBV9 and TRBJ1-2, with D perhaps TRBD1 (6 bases). Germline loops: CDR1 SGDLS, CDR2 YYNGEE. The ends were cut back, 4 bases at V and 4 bases at J, with 14 bases in the middle. CDR3 length: 14 amino acids. DNA of the CDR3: TGTGCCAGCAGCCCTCAGGGGTGGTTCTATGGCTACACCTTC. Translating it yields CASSPQGWFYGYTF.

Note on this clonotype: A much larger clone is a single base away; this may be a read error. The V gene is TRBV11-2, the J gene TRBJ1-5; D uncertain. Germline CDR1 is SGHAT and CDR2 is FQNNGV. CDR3 size: 13 residues. With 1 base removed from V and 10 bases from J, the gap between germline ends came to 11 bases. In nucleotides, the CDR3 is TGTGCCAGCAGCTTAGTGTTGGGTGGTCCCCAGCATTTT. It translates to CASSLVLGGPQHF.

The table lists this clonotype with a few counts. This chain connects TRBV10-3 to TRBJ1-2, with 9 bases aligning to TRBD1. The CDR3 covers 16 residues. Germline CDR1 reads ENHRY; CDR2 reads SYGVKD. The junction had 8 bases not matched to a gene; V was cut back by 2 bases and J by 4 bases. CDR3 amino acids: CAISEPGTGGSYGYTF. CDR3 DNA: TGTGCCATCAGTGAGCCCGGAACAGGGGGCAGCTATGGCTACACCTTC.

This clonotype was counted a few times. The chain carries TRBV20-1 and TRBJ2-1; 10 bases are shared with TRBD2. This CDR3 comprises 14 residues. CDR1 DFQATT and CDR2 SNEGSKA come from the germline V gene (reference sequence). V dropped 5 bases and J dropped 3; count of bases not matched to a gene: 4. DNA of the CDR3: TGCAGTGCTCAGCGGGAGGGCCGCTACAATGAGCAGTTCTTC. Residues: CSAQREGRYNEQFF.

This clonotype has more than one count but fewer than ten. The V gene is TRBV7-6, the J gene TRBJ1-3; D possibly corresponds to TRBD1 (5 bases). This CDR3 is 14 amino acids long. In germline, CDR1 is SGHVS, CDR2 FNYEAQ. Trimming cost V 5 bases and J 8 bases, with 16 bases left between them. The CDR3 nucleotides are TGTGCCAGCAGCCACTGCGACAGCGAGGACACCATATATTTT. Amino acids: CASSHCDSEDTIYF. The full variable domain, completed using reference TRBV7-6 and TRBJ1-3, is GAGVSQSPRYKVTKRGQDVALRCDPISGHVSLYWYRQALGQGPEFLTYFNYEAQQDKSGLPNDRFSAERPEGSISTLTIQRTEQRDSAMYRCASSHCDSEDTIYFGEGSWLTVV.

The count of this clonotype is one. The V call is TRBV25-1, the J call TRBJ1-6; TRBD1 matches 8 bases. Germline-derived CDR1 and CDR2 are MGHDK and SYGVNS. Unmatched junction bases numbered 15, after V lost 9 bases and J lost 5 bases. The CDR3 is made up of 17 amino acids. In nucleotides, the CDR3 is TGTGCCAGTTCGCCCTCAACAGGGGGTAAAGATAATTCACCCCTCCACTTT. Its protein is CASSPSTGGKDNSPLHF.

The rearrangement joins TRBV20-1 to TRBJ2-7, with D possibly matching TRBD1 (6 bases). This CDR3 comprises 17 residues. Between the trimmed V and J ends, which lost 1 base and 4 bases, there was a span of 23 bases. Per germline, CDR1 DFQATT and CDR2 SNEGSKA (reference sequence). DNA for the CDR3: TGCAGTGCTAGAGGAGGACAGCCCGGGTGGTTACAGTACGAGCAGTACTTC. Amino acid sequence: CSARGGQPGWLQYEQYF.

The chain employs TRBV30 and TRBJ2-1; D unresolved. V lost 0 bases to trimming and J lost 6 bases, with 12 bases between them. CDR3 size: 14 residues. The germline V gene encodes CDR1 GTSNPN and CDR2 SVGIG (reference sequence). CDR3 sequence reads: CAWSVETWGNEQFF. The CDR3 DNA reads TGTGCCTGGAGTGTTGAGACTTGGGGCAATGAGCAGTTCTTC.

In this sample, this clonotype turned up many times. The chain is built from TRBV6-1 and TRBJ1-1; TRBD1 matches 10 bases. The CDR3 totals 15 residues. The junction had 7 bases not matched to a gene; V was cut back by 8 bases and J by 1 base. In germline, CDR1 is MNHNS, CDR2 SASEGT. The CDR3 nucleotides read TGTGCCAGCGGGACCGGGACAGGGGCGAACACTGAAGCTTTCTTT. Translated, it gives CASGTGTGANTEAFF.

This clonotype has more than one count but fewer than ten. Germline is not matched at one junction end, which may reflect a read error. This sequence joins TRBV6-1 and TRBJ2-5; no firm D call. Germline loops: CDR1 MNHNS, CDR2 SASEGT. CDR3 length equals 13 residues. CDR3 region: CAGSTRAEETQYF. The CDR3 DNA is TGTGCCGGCAGTACCCGGGCAGAAGAGACCCAGTACTTC.

This clonotype was seen ten or more times. The CDR3 spells CASSSPEREGRTQTQYF. DNA for the CDR3: TGTGCCAGCAGTTCACCCGAGCGGGAGGGCCGAACGCAGACGCAGTATTTT. The V call is TRBV7-9, the J call TRBJ2-3, with 10 bases identical to TRBD2. The CDR3 has 17 amino acids. J was trimmed by 9 bases and V by 6 bases; bases with no gene match: 18. Germline V CDR1 and CDR2: SEHNR, FQNEAQ (reference sequence).

The rearrangement joins TRBV12-3 or TRBV12-4 to TRBJ2-5; 11 nucleotides match TRBD2. The CDR3 is made up of 15 amino acids. J gave up 4 bases and V 6 bases, and 7 bases lay outside the gene matches. CDR3 sequence (DNA): TGTGCCAGCAGAATTAGCGGGAGGGCGGCAGAGACCCAGTACTTC. This gives the protein CASRISGRAAETQYF.

This chain connects TRBV27 to TRBJ2-3; D perhaps matches TRBD2 (5 bases). The CDR3 totals 14 residues. Germline V lookup: CDR1 MNHEY, CDR2 SMNVEV (reference sequence). V lost 5 bases and J 4 bases, leaving 13 bases between the germline ends. In DNA, the CDR3 is TGTGCCAGCAGTGGCCGGGATCGGGCAGATACGCAGTATTTT. Translation: CASSGRDRADTQYF.

This clonotype has just a few counts. V gene TRBV7-9 combines with J gene TRBJ2-2; 8 nucleotides align to TRBD1. The CDR3 runs 15 residues. With 6 bases clipped from V and 4 bases from J, the junction kept 7 bases outside the gene matches. Germline values: CDR1 SEHNR, CDR2 FQNEAQ (reference sequence). In DNA form, the CDR3 reads TGTGCCAGCAGAAACGACAGGGGTGGCACCGGGGAGCTGTTTTTT. Its protein product is CASRNDRGGTGELFF. Complete variable domain (other parts from reference TRBV7-9 and TRBJ2-2): DTGVSQNPRHKITKRGQNVTFRCDPISEHNRLYWYRQTLGQGPEFLTYFQNEAQLEKSRLLSDRFSAERPKGSFSTLEIQRTEQGDSAMYLCASRNDRGGTGELFFGEGSRLTVL.

The chain uses TRBV28 and TRBJ1-5; D remains ambiguous. Between the trimmed V and J ends, which lost 3 bases and 7 bases, there was a span of 4 bases. The CDR3 runs 11 residues. The germline CDR1 and CDR2 sequences are MDHEN and SYDVKM. In DNA form, the CDR3 reads TGTGCCAGCAGTTTCCGGCAGCCCCAGCATTTT. Protein sequence: CASSFRQPQHF.